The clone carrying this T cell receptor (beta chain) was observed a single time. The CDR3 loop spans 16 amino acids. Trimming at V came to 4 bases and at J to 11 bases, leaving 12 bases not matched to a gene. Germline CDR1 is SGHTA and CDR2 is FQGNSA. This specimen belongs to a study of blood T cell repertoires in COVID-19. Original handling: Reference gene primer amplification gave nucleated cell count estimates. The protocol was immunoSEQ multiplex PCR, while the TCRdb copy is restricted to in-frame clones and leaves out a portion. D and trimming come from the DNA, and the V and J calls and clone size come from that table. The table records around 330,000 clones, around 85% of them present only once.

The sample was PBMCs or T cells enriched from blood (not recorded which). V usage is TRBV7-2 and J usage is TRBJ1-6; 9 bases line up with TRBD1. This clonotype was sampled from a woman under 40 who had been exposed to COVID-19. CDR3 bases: TGTGCCAGCAGCTCCCGCTCGGGGACAGGGCTGACACCCCTCCACTTT. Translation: CASSSRSGTGLTPLHF.